Listed here are 27 T cell receptor beta chains from one sample, sequenced in a study of cytomegalovirus exposure and HLA in healthy donors. The PCR employed 60 Vbeta primers together with 13 Jbeta primers. This table comes from immunoSEQ multiplex PCR, and its TCRdb copy is limited to in-frame clones, with some not included. The table records under 250,000 clones, around 80% of them present only once. Sequenced input: PBMCs. Every receptor here comes from a male donor in good health and CMV-seronegative.

The count of this clone is one. The V gene is TRBV30, the J gene TRBJ1-2; D gene ambiguous. Germline assignment: CDR1 GTSNPN and CDR2 SVGIG (reference sequence). The CDR3 covers 12 residues. Trimming cost V 1 base and J 3 bases, with 6 bases left between them. This CDR3 reads CAWSAGDYGYTF. CDR3 bases: TGTGCCTGGAGTGCGGGTGACTATGGCTACACCTTC.

This chain links TRBV30 with TRBJ2-1; 11 nucleotides agree with TRBD2. The CDR3 has 17 amino acids. The V segment lost 3 bases and the J segment 1 base; nucleotides outside the gene matches: 8. Germline values: CDR1 GTSNPN, CDR2 SVGIG (reference sequence). The CDR3 bases are TGTGCCTGGAGCCACCCCGGACTAGCGGGTTCCTACAATGAGCAGTTCTTC. As protein: CAWSHPGLAGSYNEQFF. The full variable domain, with the rest looked up from reference TRBV30 and TRBJ2-1, is SQTIHQWPATLVQPVGSPLSLECTVEGTSNPNLYWYRQAAGRGLQLLFYSVGIGQISSEVPQNLSASRPQDRQFILSSKKLLLSDSGFYLCAWSHPGLAGSYNEQFFGPGTRLTVL.

This clone was seen a few times. The J gene is TRBJ1-1, the V gene TRBV19, with TRBD1 identical over 7 bases. This CDR3 comprises 15 residues. From germline, CDR1 is LNHDA and CDR2 SQIVND (reference sequence). V lost 2 bases, J lost 4 bases, and 7 bases stayed unmatched. The CDR3 here is CASSISRTGSTEAFF. DNA for the CDR3: TGTGCCAGTAGTATAAGCAGGACAGGTTCCACTGAAGCTTTCTTT.

CDR3 in DNA: TGTGCCAGCAGCCCCCGGACCGGGACAGGGAACTACGAGCAGTACTTC. This encodes CASSPRTGTGNYEQYF. The V and J genes are TRBV9 and TRBJ2-7; 9 positions match TRBD1. CDR1 and CDR2 (germline): SGDLS, YYNGEE. The trim removed 4 bases at V and 3 bases at J, leaving 11 bases unmatched. The CDR3 has 16 amino acids. The full variable domain, with the rest looked up from reference TRBV9 and TRBJ2-7, is DSGVTQTPKHLITATGQRVTLRCSPRSGDLSVYWYQQSLDQGLQFLIQYYNGEERAKGNILERFSAQQFPDLHSELNLSSLELGDSALYFCASSPRTGTGNYEQYFGPGTRLTVT.

The J gene is TRBJ2-5, the V gene TRBV7-6; TRBD1 aligns across 10 bases. The ends lost 5 bases at V and 7 bases at J; junction bases unmatched: 10. The CDR3 sequence is 15 residues long. Germline V CDR1 and CDR2: SGHVS, FNYEAQ. This CDR3 reads CASSQDRGPHGTQYF. As DNA, the CDR3 is TGTGCCAGCAGCCAAGACAGGGGGCCCCATGGGACCCAGTACTTC.

The V call is TRBV2, the J call TRBJ1-5; D gene unclear. From germline, CDR1 is SNHLY and CDR2 FYNNEI. The length of the CDR3 is 15 residues. Trimming stripped 1 base from V and 0 bases from J, with 7 bases between. The DNA for the CDR3 is TGTGCCAGCAGTGAAGTACAGTATAGCAATCAGCCCCAGCATTTT. The encoded protein is CASSEVQYSNQPQHF.

This chain links TRBV25-1 with TRBJ1-4; D uncertain. The CDR3 has 14 residues. Trimming removed 6 bases from V and 5 bases from J, with 13 bases in between. CDR1 MGHDK and CDR2 SYGVNS come from the germline V gene. DNA for the CDR3: TGTGCCAGCAGCGCAAGCGGTGGGAATGAAAAACTGTTTTTT. It is translated as CASSASGGNEKLFF.

Concerning this clone: The missing conserved phenylalanine or tryptophan at the end of this CDR3 makes a read error likely. The chain recombines TRBV18 with TRBJ2-7, with TRBD1 as a possible D gene (6 bases). Per germline, CDR1 KGHSH and CDR2 LQKENI. V gave up 3 bases and J gave up 2 bases, with 11 bases separating them. This CDR3 is 14 amino acids long. CDR3 sequence: CASSPTGNAYEQYL. In DNA, the CDR3 is TGTGCCAGCTCACCGACAGGCAACGCCTACGAGCAGTACCTC.

The chain recombines TRBV7-9 with TRBJ2-5; TRBD2 aligns across 8 bases. This CDR3 has 17 residues. The germline V gene encodes CDR1 SEHNR and CDR2 FQNEAQ (reference sequence). V dropped 5 bases and J dropped 3; count of bases not matched to a gene: 14. The CDR3 sequence is CASSPSISGKGEETQYF. CDR3 bases: TGTGCCAGCAGCCCCAGTATTAGCGGGAAGGGGGAAGAGACCCAGTACTTC.

V usage is TRBV28 and J usage is TRBJ2-5; tentatively, D is TRBD1 (5 bases). Trimming shortened V by 6 bases and J by 6 bases, and 11 bases separated the two germline ends. The CDR3 contains 12 residues. Germline V CDR1 and CDR2: MDHEN, SYDVKM. CDR3 nucleotides: TGTGCCAGCAGCCTGGGGCGCCAGACCCAGTACTTC. Translated: CASSLGRQTQYF.

The genes are TRBV6-1 and TRBJ2-1; 14 positions agree with TRBD2. Trimming cost V 4 bases and J 8 bases; bases outside gene matches: 4. Germline values: CDR1 MNHNS, CDR2 SASEGT. CDR3 size: 15 residues. Here the CDR3 DNA reads TGTGCCAGCAGTGCGGGGACTAGCGGGAGCGATGAGCAGTTCTTC. Encoded protein: CASSAGTSGSDEQFF.

The chain combines TRBV19 with TRBJ2-7; tentative D call: TRBD1 (5 bases). Trimming took off 5 bases at V and 2 bases at J, with 10 bases between the two ends. CDR1 is LNHDA, CDR2 SQIVND, per germline (reference sequence). This CDR3 comprises 13 residues. The CDR3 coding sequence is TGTGCCAGTAGTGCCGGACAAGCCTACGAGCAGTACTTC. Its protein is CASSAGQAYEQYF. The variable domain in full, completed from reference TRBV19 and TRBJ2-7, reads DGGITQSPKYLFRKEGQNVTLSCEQNLNHDAMYWYRQDPGQGLRLIYYSQIVNDFQKGDIAEGYSVSREKKESFPLTVTSAQKNPTAFYLCASSAGQAYEQYFGPGTRLTVT.

The chain couples TRBV27 to TRBJ2-7, with TRBD2 identical over 16 bases. Trimming removed 2 bases from V and 6 bases from J; junction bases left unmatched: 4. This CDR3 comprises 16 residues. Germline CDR1 reads MNHEY; CDR2 reads SMNVEV (reference sequence). The CDR3 DNA is TGTGCCAGCAGTTTAATTGGGACTAGCGGGAGGGGCGAGCAGTACTTC. As protein: CASSLIGTSGRGEQYF.

This sequence joins TRBV30 and TRBJ1-5; possible D gene TRBD1, 6 bases. The CDR3 contains 13 residues. Germline assignment: CDR1 GTSNPN and CDR2 SVGIG (reference sequence). V shed 2 bases and J shed 7 bases, with 12 bases lying between them. CDR3 coding DNA: TGTGCCTGGAGTCGCAGGGGTGACCAGCCCCAGCATTTT. Translated: CAWSRRGDQPQHF.

The V gene is TRBV7-3, the J gene TRBJ1-2, with 7 bases lining up with TRBD1. Germline CDR1 and CDR2: SGHTA and FQGTGA. With V trimmed by 6 bases and J by 4 bases, 11 bases remained unmatched. CDR3 length equals 15 residues. The CDR3 DNA is TGTGCCAGCAGTCCGGACAGGATCGCGATCTATGGCTACACCTTC. It specifies CASSPDRIAIYGYTF.

The chain joins TRBV25-1 to TRBJ2-1, with 13 bases that match TRBD2. The ends lost 5 bases at V and 6 bases at J; junction bases unmatched: 7. The CDR3 totals 16 residues. The germline gives CDR1 MGHDK, CDR2 SYGVNS. The CDR3 sequence is CASSKRLAGGINEQFF. CDR3 in DNA: TGTGCCAGCAGTAAACGACTAGCGGGAGGTATCAATGAGCAGTTCTTC.

The V gene is TRBV4-1, the J gene TRBJ2-7; 7 nucleotides agree with TRBD2. V shed 1 base, J shed 5 bases, and the junction held 20 bases outside the gene matches. This CDR3 contains 19 residues. Germline assignment: CDR1 MGHRA and CDR2 YSYEKL. This CDR3 is CASSQGYNPRLAAQNEQYF. In nucleotides, the CDR3 is TGCGCCAGCAGCCAAGGGTATAATCCAAGGCTAGCGGCACAAAACGAGCAGTACTTC.

A single count supports this clone. The chain combines TRBV5-4 with TRBJ2-1, with D tentatively TRBD2 (5 bases). The CDR3 runs 15 residues. Trimming removed 3 bases from V and 8 bases from J, with 18 bases in between. From germline, CDR1 is SGHNT and CDR2 YYREEE (reference sequence). CDR3 loop: CASSSALERIDEQFF. In DNA, the CDR3 is TGTGCCAGCAGCTCCGCCTTGGAGCGGATAGATGAGCAGTTCTTC.

The chain links TRBV14 to TRBJ2-6, with TRBD1 matching over 8 bases. This CDR3 region has 19 residues. Per germline, CDR1 SGHDN and CDR2 FVKESK. Germline trimming cut 5 bases from V and 2 bases from J; bases unmatched to any gene: 14. CDR3 nucleotide sequence: TGTGCCAGCAGCGTTCCCGGTGGACAGGGAGAGGCTGGGGCCAACGTCCTGACTTTC. It yields the protein CASSVPGGQGEAGANVLTF. The full variable domain, with the rest looked up from reference TRBV14 and TRBJ2-6, is EAGVTQFPSHSVIEKGQTVTLRCDPISGHDNLYWYRRVMGKEIKFLLHFVKESKQDESGMPNNRFLAERTGGTYSTLKVQPAELEDSGVYFCASSVPGGQGEAGANVLTFGAGSRLTVL.

Only one count was recorded for this clone. The chain uses TRBV11-2 and TRBJ1-5; no definite D call. CDR3 length: 15 residues. CDR1 and CDR2 from the germline V gene are SGHAT and FQNNGV. Trimming removed 2 bases at V and 0 bases at J, with 8 bases between. CDR3 amino acids: CASSLRGYSNQPQHF. The CDR3 nucleotides read TGTGCCAGCAGCTTACGGGGTTATAGCAATCAGCCCCAGCATTTT. The full variable domain, rest sourced from reference TRBV11-2 and TRBJ1-5, is EAGVAQSPRYKIIEKRQSVAFWCNPISGHATLYWYQQILGQGPKLLIQFQNNGVVDDSQLPKDRFSAERLKGVDSTLKIQPAKLEDSAVYLCASSLRGYSNQPQHFGDGTRLSIL.

This chain uses TRBV5-1 with TRBJ2-5, with a tentative D call TRBD1 (5 bases). Germline-derived CDR1 and CDR2 are SGHRS and YFSETQ. The CDR3 extends over 14 amino acids. The V gene lost 1 base and the J gene lost 2 bases, with 9 bases spanning the gap. CDR3 sequence: CASSLNAGQETQYF. CDR3 DNA: TGCGCCAGCAGCTTGAATGCAGGGCAAGAGACCCAGTACTTC.

There are a few counts of this clone. The chain carries TRBV4-1 and TRBJ2-7, with 7 positions matching TRBD2. The V gene's germline CDR1 is MGHRA and CDR2 YSYEKL. This CDR3 has 13 residues. V lost 4 bases, J lost 7 bases, and 7 bases stayed unmatched. The CDR3 loop reads CASSRTAGSEQYF. CDR3 nucleotides: TGCGCCAGCAGCCGAACAGCGGGATCTGAGCAGTACTTC.

The rearrangement uses TRBV4-2 and TRBJ1-2; no definite D call. Germline CDR1 and CDR2: LGHNA and YNFKEQ. V was pared by 4 bases and J by 3 bases, with 15 bases between. This CDR3 comprises 15 residues. Written as DNA, the CDR3 is TGTGCCAGCAGCCGAGTCAAGACTCTAGACTATGGCTACACCTTC. Amino acids: CASSRVKTLDYGYTF.

The chain carries TRBV4-1 and TRBJ2-1; TRBD1 matches 10 bases. The V segment lost 4 bases and the J segment 9 bases; nucleotides outside the gene matches: 9. The CDR3 consists of 15 residues. The germline gives CDR1 MGHRA, CDR2 YSYEKL. CDR3 sequence reads: CASSRAGTGAGEQFF. The CDR3 DNA reads TGCGCCAGCAGCCGAGCCGGGACAGGGGCGGGTGAGCAGTTCTTC.

This chain connects TRBV6-5 to TRBJ2-5; 8 nucleotides match TRBD1. V gave up 6 bases and J gave up 1 base; unmatched junction bases: 4. There are 14 residues in the CDR3. Germline loops: CDR1 MNHEY, CDR2 SVGAGI. The CDR3 sequence is CASRRTGFQETQYF. The CDR3 nucleotides read TGTGCCAGCAGACGGACAGGGTTCCAAGAGACCCAGTACTTC.

The J gene is TRBJ1-2, the V gene TRBV5-8; 9 bases map to TRBD1. Germline loops: CDR1 SGHTS, CDR2 YDEGEE. Trimming cost V 4 bases and J 4 bases; bases outside gene matches: 11. This CDR3 is built from 16 residues. In DNA, the CDR3 is TGTGCCAGCAGCAACCCCGGGACAGGGAATCGCTATGGCTACACCTTC. This sequence encodes CASSNPGTGNRYGYTF.

The V and J genes are TRBV7-3 and TRBJ2-1; 7 bases map to TRBD2. This CDR3 has 14 residues. The junction had 4 bases not matched to a gene; V was cut back by 2 bases and J by 6 bases. CDR1 SGHTA and CDR2 FQGTGA come from the germline V gene. The CDR3 DNA reads TGTGCCAGCAGCTTAGAGACTAGCAGCAATGAGCAGTTCTTC. Residues: CASSLETSSNEQFF.